This T cell receptor (beta chain) emerged from a study of shared clonotypes between healthy human individuals. Method: immunoSEQ multiplex PCR; TCRdb's copy keeps in-frame clones and lacks some. Among around 2.1 million clones listed, under 95% were seen once. Naive CD8 cells, CD45RO-negative and positively selected for CCR7, excluded terminally differentiated effector memory CD45RA+ cells. Trimming took 9 bases from V and 2 from J, leaving 14 bases between them. Germline CDR1 is LNHDA and CDR2 is SQIVND (reference sequence). The CDR3 extends over 13 amino acids. This clonotype was sampled from a young man in good health. Some clones in this sample may be carry-over from other donors' samples. The material sequenced was naive CD8+ T cells from PBMCs. The chain combines TRBV19 with TRBJ2-7; D is ambiguous. CDR3 DNA: TGTGCCAGCTCAAGACGGGTTACCTACGAGCAGTACTTC. This encodes CASSRRVTYEQYF.